The source of this TCR beta chain is a study of technical replicates of blood from a few donors. Using immunoSEQ multiplex PCR, the repertoire was profiled, and TCRdb retains in-frame clones only, with some absent. This table holds roughly 72,000 clones, approximately 96% found once. In its sample, this clone was seen a few times. Trimming shortened V by 2 bases and J by 0 bases, and 8 bases separated the two germline ends. Looked up from germline, CDR1 is MNHEY and CDR2 is SVGAGI. The CDR3 extends over 15 amino acids. The chain joins TRBV6-5 to TRBJ2-1, with a possible D match to TRBD1 (5 bases). This sequence was found in a human donor in good health. The specimen sequenced was T cells isolated from PBMCs. CDR3 nucleotide sequence: TGTGCCAGCAGTTACGGAAGGGGCTCCTACAATGAGCAGTTCTTC. It is translated as CASSYGRGSYNEQFF.